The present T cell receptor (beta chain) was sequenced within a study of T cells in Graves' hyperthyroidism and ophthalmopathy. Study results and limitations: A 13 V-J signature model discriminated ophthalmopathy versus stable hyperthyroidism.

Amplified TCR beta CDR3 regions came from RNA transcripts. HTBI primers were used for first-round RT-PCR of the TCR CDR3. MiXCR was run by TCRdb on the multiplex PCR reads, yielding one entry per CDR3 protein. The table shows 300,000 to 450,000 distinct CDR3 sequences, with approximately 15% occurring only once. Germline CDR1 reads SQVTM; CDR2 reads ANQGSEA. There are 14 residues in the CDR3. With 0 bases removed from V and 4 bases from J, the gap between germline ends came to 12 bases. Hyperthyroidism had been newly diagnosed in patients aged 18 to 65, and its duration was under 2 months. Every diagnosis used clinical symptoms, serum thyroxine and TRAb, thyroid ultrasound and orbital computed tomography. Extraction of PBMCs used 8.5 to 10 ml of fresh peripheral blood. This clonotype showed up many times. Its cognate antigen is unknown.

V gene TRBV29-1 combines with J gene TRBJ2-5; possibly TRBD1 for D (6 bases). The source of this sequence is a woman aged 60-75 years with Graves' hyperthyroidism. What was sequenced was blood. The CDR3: CSVEDRGIPETQYF. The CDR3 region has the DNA TGCAGCGTTGAAGATAGGGGGATCCCAGAGACCCAGTACTTC.